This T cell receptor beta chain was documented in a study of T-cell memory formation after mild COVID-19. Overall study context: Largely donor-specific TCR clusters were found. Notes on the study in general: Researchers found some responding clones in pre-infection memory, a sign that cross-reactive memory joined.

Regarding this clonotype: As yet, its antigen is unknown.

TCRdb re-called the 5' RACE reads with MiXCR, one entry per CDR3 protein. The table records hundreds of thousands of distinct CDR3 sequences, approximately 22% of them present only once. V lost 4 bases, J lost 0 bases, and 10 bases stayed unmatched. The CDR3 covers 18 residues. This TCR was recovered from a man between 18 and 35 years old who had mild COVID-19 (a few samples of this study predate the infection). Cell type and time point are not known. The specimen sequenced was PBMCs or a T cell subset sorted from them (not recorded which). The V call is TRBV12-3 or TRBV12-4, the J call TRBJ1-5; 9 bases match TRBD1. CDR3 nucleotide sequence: TGTGCCAGCAGTTCCTCCGGGACAGGGACATATAGCAATCAGCCCCAGCATTTT. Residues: CASSSSGTGTYSNQPQHF.